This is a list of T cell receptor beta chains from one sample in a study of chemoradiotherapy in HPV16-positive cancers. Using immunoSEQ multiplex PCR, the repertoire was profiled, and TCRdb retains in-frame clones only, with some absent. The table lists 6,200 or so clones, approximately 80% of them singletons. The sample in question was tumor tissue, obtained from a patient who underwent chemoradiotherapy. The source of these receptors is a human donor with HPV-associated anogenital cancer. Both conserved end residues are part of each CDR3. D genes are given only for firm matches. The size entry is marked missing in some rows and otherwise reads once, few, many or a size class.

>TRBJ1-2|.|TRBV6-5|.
CASSQPDGGYTF
TGTGCCAGCAGTCAACCGGACGGTGGCTACACCTTC
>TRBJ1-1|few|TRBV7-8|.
CASSVNPGQNTEAFF
TGTGCCAGCAGCGTCAACCCGGGACAGAACACTGAAGCTTTCTTT
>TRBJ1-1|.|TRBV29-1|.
CSVDRDRYTEAFF
TGCAGCGTTGACAGGGATCGATACACTGAAGCTTTCTTT
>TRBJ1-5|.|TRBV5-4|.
CASSLGVNQPQHF
TGTGCCAGCAGCTTAGGGGTAAATCAGCCCCAGCATTTT
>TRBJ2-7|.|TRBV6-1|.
CASQGSYEQYF
TGTGCCAGCCAGGGGTCCTACGAGCAGTACTTC
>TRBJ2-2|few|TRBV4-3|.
CASSQVSGLRLGTGELFF
TGCGCCAGCAGCCAAGTCTCAGGATTGAGGTTAGGGACCGGGGAGCTGTTTTTT
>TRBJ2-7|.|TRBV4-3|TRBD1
CASSLSRGPSPYEQYF
TGCGCCAGCAGCCTGAGCAGGGGGCCTTCCCCGTACGAGCAGTACTTC
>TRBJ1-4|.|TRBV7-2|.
CASSLGRGAGTNEKLFF
TGTGCCAGCAGCTTAGGGCGAGGGGCCGGAACTAATGAAAAACTGTTTTTT
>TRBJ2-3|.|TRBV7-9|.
CASSLLFFRDTDTQYF
TGTGCCAGCAGCTTACTTTTTTTTAGGGATACAGATACGCAGTATTTT
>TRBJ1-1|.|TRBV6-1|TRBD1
CASSDQTGGEEFTEAFF
TGTGCCAGCAGTGACCAAACAGGGGGCGAAGAGTTCACTGAAGCTTTCTTT
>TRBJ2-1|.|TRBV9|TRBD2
CASSDSTSGYNEQFF
TGTGCCAGCAGCGATTCGACTAGCGGATACAATGAGCAGTTCTTC